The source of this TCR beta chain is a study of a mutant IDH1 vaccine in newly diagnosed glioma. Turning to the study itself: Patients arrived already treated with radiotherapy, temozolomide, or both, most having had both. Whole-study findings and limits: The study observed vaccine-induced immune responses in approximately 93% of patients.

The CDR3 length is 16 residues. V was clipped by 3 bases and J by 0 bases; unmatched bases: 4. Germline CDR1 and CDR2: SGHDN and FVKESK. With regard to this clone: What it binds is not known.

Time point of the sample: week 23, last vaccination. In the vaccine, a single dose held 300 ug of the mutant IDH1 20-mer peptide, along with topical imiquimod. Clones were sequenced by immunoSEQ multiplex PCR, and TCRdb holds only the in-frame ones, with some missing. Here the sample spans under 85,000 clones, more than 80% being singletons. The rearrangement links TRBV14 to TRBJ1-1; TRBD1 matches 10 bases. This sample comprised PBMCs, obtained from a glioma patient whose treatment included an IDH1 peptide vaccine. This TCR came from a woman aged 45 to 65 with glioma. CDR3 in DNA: TGTGCCAGCAGCCAGAGGGACAGGGGTATGAACACTGAAGCTTTCTTT. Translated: CASSQRDRGMNTEAFF.